This TCR beta chain was sequenced during a study of blood T cell repertoires in COVID-19 (TCRdb year 2020). Turning to the overall study: Collaborator samples came from the United States, Italy and Spain and covered acute and convalescent phases of COVID-19. Nearly every sample came with metadata listing a de-identified subject ID, COVID-19 status, age in years and sex. Where available, HLA class I and class II types were obtained from metadata supplied by the sample provider rather than from assay-based typing. Subjects who had been exposed to COVID-19, were actively infected with it, or had recovered from it provided the deeply sampled blood TCRbeta repertoires that made up the dataset. The material from the prospective study consisted of cDNA or gDNA derived from T cells, B-cell-depleted T cells, or PBMCs. Samples came from the ongoing ImmuneRACE study (first 160 participants) plus 1,254 subjects from 6 global collaborators. The repertoires were released in a freely available public database intended as a resource for research on the immune response to SARS-CoV-2. What the research found in general, with its limitations: Clinical and demographic metadata were provided uncurated, with the amount varying by source and participant.

In the case of this clone: There is no known antigen for this receptor. Per-base quality was not reported, and no clone a single base away is much larger than it.

In the prospective study, participants were about 18 to 90 years old, resided in 24 geographic areas of the United States, and were enrolled through a virtual design. In the prospective study, participants were assigned to cohorts based on the clinical history participants reported in a screening survey and a study questionnaire. Mobile phlebotomists in the prospective study collected whole blood, serum and a nasopharyngeal or oropharyngeal swab from every participant. Additional blood draws and questionnaires over an approximately two-month period could optionally be provided by prospective study participants. Before DNA extraction, blood samples from the prospective study were shipped at room temperature or frozen. TCRbeta CDR3 regions were amplified from genomic DNA by means of the immunoSEQ Assay, a bias-controlled multiplex PCR. As for the authors' bioinformatics: Within the assay, amplification of reference gene primers was used to estimate how many nucleated cells each sample contained. To quantify the absolute abundance of each unique TCRbeta CDR3 rearrangement, sequence reads were collapsed and filtered. For each sample, productive Simpson clonality was calculated as the square root of Simpson's diversity index across productive rearrangements. The source is immuneACCESS, and TCRdb retained only in-frame sequences with V and J called. Part of the clones is not carried over; for the studies checked, unresolved V genes explain less than half of this, and the remainder is unexplained. The DNA was the basis for D and trimming; V, J and clone size are from that table. The sample table holds roughly 290,000 clones, of which around 90% were seen once. Roughly 1.6% of the sample is taken by the ten largest.

Trimming takes 5 bases from V and 7 bases from J, and the germline ends sit 11 bases apart. From the cysteine up to the phenylalanine, the CDR3 has a length of 13 residues. CDR3 DNA is the only sequence kept; it has 39 bases, read in frame from the first base. From a lookup of the germline V gene (reference sequence), CDR1 and CDR2 are LGHDT and YNNKEL. This sequence was found in a woman between 18 and 29 years old with acute COVID-19. Sequenced input: PBMCs or T cells enriched from blood (not recorded which). Recombination linked TRBV3-1 (or the pseudogene TRBV3-2) to TRBJ2-2, with the identity of the D gene unclear. The CDR3 amino acid sequence is: CASSCPNGGELFF. Here is the DNA: TGTGCCAGCAGCTGTCCTAACGGCGGGGAGCTGTTTTTT.